Following are 18 T cell receptor beta chains from one sample sequenced in a study of shared clonotypes between healthy human individuals. This table comes from immunoSEQ multiplex PCR, and its TCRdb copy is limited to in-frame clones, with some not included. Of some 580,000 clones listed, about 98% are singletons. Naive CD8 cells lacked CD45RO and underwent positive selection for CCR7, leaving out terminally differentiated effector memory CD45RA+ cells. The sample consisted of naive CD8+ T cells sorted from blood. The receptors here all came from a man aged 25-45 years in good health.

The chain combines TRBV5-1 with TRBJ2-3; 14 nucleotides line up with TRBD2. V shed 2 bases, J shed 6 bases, and the junction held 2 bases outside the gene matches. Germline loops: CDR1 SGHRS, CDR2 YFSETQ. The CDR3 contains 15 residues. The CDR3 region has the DNA TGCGCCAGCAGCTTAGGACTAGCGGGAGGTGATACGCAGTATTTT. Protein: CASSLGLAGGDTQYF.

The chain combines TRBV11-2 with TRBJ1-3; D unclear. There are 14 residues in the CDR3. The V end lost 5 bases, the J end lost 4 bases, and 12 bases lay between the germline ends. Germline loops: CDR1 SGHAT, CDR2 FQNNGV. DNA for the CDR3: TGTGCCAGCAGCCCCAACGCCGCCGGAAACACCATATATTTT. Translation: CASSPNAAGNTIYF.

J is TRBJ2-7 and V is TRBV7-9, with 10 bases fitting TRBD2. This CDR3 has 16 amino acids. Germline V gives CDR1 SEHNR, CDR2 FQNEAQ (reference sequence). V lost 6 bases and J lost 3; bases outside the gene matches: 11. This CDR3 is CASSPAAGLAVYEQYF. Written as DNA, the CDR3 is TGTGCCAGCAGTCCTGCCGCCGGACTAGCGGTCTACGAGCAGTACTTC.

This clone was counted once. The J gene is TRBJ2-7, the V gene TRBV2; 10 nucleotides align to TRBD2. V shed 7 bases, J shed 4 bases, and the junction held 10 bases outside the gene matches. The V gene's germline CDR1 is SNHLY and CDR2 FYNNEI. This CDR3 contains 15 residues. The CDR3 nucleotides read TGTGCCAGCACGGTGCTAGCGGGAGTCACGTACGAGCAGTACTTC. Protein: CASTVLAGVTYEQYF.

The chain has TRBV5-4 and TRBJ2-5; 9 bases map to TRBD1. J was trimmed by 5 bases and V by 0 bases; bases with no gene match: 8. This CDR3 is built from 16 residues. Germline loops: CDR1 SGHNT, CDR2 YYREEE (reference sequence). CDR3 loop: CASSLDTGQGKETQYF. Here the CDR3 DNA reads TGTGCCAGCAGCTTGGACACTGGACAGGGGAAGGAGACCCAGTACTTC. The full variable domain, with the rest looked up from reference TRBV5-4 and TRBJ2-5, is ETGVTQSPTHLIKTRGQQVTLRCSSQSGHNTVSWYQQALGQGPQFIFQYYREEENGRGNFPPRFSGLQFPNYSSELNVNALELDDSALYLCASSLDTGQGKETQYFGPGTRLLVL.

This chain uses TRBV18 with TRBJ2-7; 7 bases are shared with TRBD1. Germline CDR1 is KGHSH and CDR2 is LQKENI. This CDR3 is 16 amino acids long. Trimming took 2 bases from V and 4 from J; bases not matched to a gene: 11. CDR3 sequence: CASSPAEGTVIYEQYF. In nucleotides, the CDR3 is TGTGCCAGCTCACCAGCGGAAGGGACAGTAATTTACGAGCAGTACTTC. The variable domain in full, completed from reference TRBV18 and TRBJ2-7, reads NAGVMQNPRHLVRRRGQEARLRCSPMKGHSHVYWYRQLPEEGLKFMVYLQKENIIDESGMPKERFSAEFPKEGPSILRIQQVVRGDSAAYFCASSPAEGTVIYEQYFGPGTRLTVT.

This chain connects TRBV6-1 to TRBJ2-7; 8 nucleotides align to TRBD2. The germline V gene encodes CDR1 MNHNS and CDR2 SASEGT. V was pared by 3 bases and J by 2 bases, with 6 bases of the junction left unmatched. This CDR3 contains 15 residues. CDR3 loop: CASSDQISGTYEQYF. The CDR3 DNA reads as TGTGCCAGCAGTGACCAGATTAGCGGGACCTACGAGCAGTACTTC.

The J gene is TRBJ2-7, the V gene TRBV11-2; unclear D gene. V was trimmed by 6 bases and J by 2 bases, leaving 5 bases between them. The CDR3 is 11 residues long. In germline, CDR1 is SGHAT, CDR2 FQNNGV. In DNA form, the CDR3 reads TGTGCCAGCAGTCGCACCTACGAGCAGTACTTC. It yields the protein CASSRTYEQYF.

The gene calls are TRBV29-1 and TRBJ1-1; 7 bases align to TRBD1. CDR3 length: 12 amino acids. Germline CDR1 is SQVTM and CDR2 is ANQGSEA. V shed 5 bases and J 5 bases; nucleotides not matched to a gene: 5. The CDR3 region is CSVPGGYTEAFF. The CDR3, as DNA: TGCAGCGTTCCAGGGGGGTATACTGAAGCTTTCTTT.

This chain joins TRBV9 and TRBJ2-3, with 7 positions matching TRBD2. CDR1 and CDR2 (germline): SGDLS, YYNGEE. This CDR3 has 16 amino acids. V lost 4 bases, J lost 4 bases, and 12 bases stayed unmatched. The CDR3 here is CASSLRLAVGPDTQYF. The CDR3 DNA sequence: TGTGCCAGCAGCCTCCGACTAGCAGTGGGGCCAGATACGCAGTATTTT.

V and J are TRBV10-1 and TRBJ2-7; no definite D call. The CDR3 has 13 amino acids. Trimming stripped 2 bases from V and 2 bases from J, with 7 bases between. In germline, CDR1 is WNHNN, CDR2 SYGVQD (reference sequence). CDR3: CASSEVETYEQYF. CDR3 coding DNA: TGCGCCAGCAGTGAGGTTGAGACCTACGAGCAGTACTTC.

The chain joins TRBV28 to TRBJ2-5, with 11 bases matching TRBD2. The CDR3 totals 13 residues. J lost 4 bases, V lost 10 bases, and 5 bases had no gene match. The germline V gene has CDR1 MDHEN and CDR2 SYDVKM. CDR3 region: CATVGLAGETQYF. The CDR3 DNA reads TGTGCCACCGTCGGACTAGCGGGAGAGACCCAGTACTTC.

Comment on this clone: This sample includes further DNA sequences coding for the same CDR3. The gene calls are TRBV11-2 and TRBJ2-1, with D tentatively TRBD1 or TRBD2 (6 bases each). Germline CDR1 SGHAT, CDR2 FQNNGV. Trimming removed 4 bases from V and 7 bases from J, with 17 bases in between. This CDR3 region has 15 residues. As DNA, the CDR3 is TGTGCCAGCAGCTCAGTTCGGGGGCTAATGAATGAGCAGTTCTTC. Its protein product is CASSSVRGLMNEQFF.

The chain carries TRBV5-4 and TRBJ2-7; D remains ambiguous. V was trimmed by 0 bases and J by 7 bases, leaving 11 bases between them. Germline assignment: CDR1 SGHNT and CDR2 YYREEE (reference sequence). The CDR3 is made up of 13 amino acids. The CDR3 spells CASSLELYGEQYF. The CDR3 nucleotides read TGTGCCAGCAGCTTGGAACTTTACGGGGAGCAGTACTTC.

V usage is TRBV6-5 and J usage is TRBJ2-2, with TRBD1 matching over 9 bases. With 5 bases clipped from V and 1 base from J, the junction kept 2 bases outside the gene matches. CDR1 and CDR2 from the germline V gene are MNHEY and SVGAGI. This CDR3 spans 15 amino acids. CDR3 nucleotides: TGTGCCAGCAGTCTGGGACAGGGGAACACCGGGGAGCTGTTTTTT. This gives the protein CASSLGQGNTGELFF.

The chain couples TRBV7-3 to TRBJ2-1; the match to TRBD2 covers 11 bases. V gave up 5 bases and J gave up 5 bases; unmatched junction bases: 2. Per germline, CDR1 SGHTA and CDR2 FQGTGA. CDR3 length equals 14 residues. CDR3 sequence (DNA): TGTGCCAGCAGCGGACTAGCGGGTGACAATGAGCAGTTCTTC. Protein: CASSGLAGDNEQFF.

The chain employs TRBV5-1 and TRBJ2-4, with 8 positions matching TRBD2. The CDR3 contains 14 residues. The germline gives CDR1 SGHRS, CDR2 YFSETQ. The trim removed 0 bases at V and 7 bases at J, leaving 3 bases unmatched. The CDR3: CASSLDGGRNIQYF. The DNA of the CDR3 is TGCGCCAGCAGCTTGGACGGCGGGAGGAACATTCAGTACTTC.

V gene TRBV5-1 combines with J gene TRBJ2-7; 9 bases match TRBD1. The CDR3 contains 16 residues. The germline CDR1 and CDR2 sequences are SGHRS and YFSETQ. V shed 0 bases, J shed 6 bases, and the junction held 10 bases outside the gene matches. In DNA form, the CDR3 reads TGCGCCAGCAGCTTGGAGGGGACAGGGCCCGGCGGCGAGCAGTACTTC. This translates into CASSLEGTGPGGEQYF.